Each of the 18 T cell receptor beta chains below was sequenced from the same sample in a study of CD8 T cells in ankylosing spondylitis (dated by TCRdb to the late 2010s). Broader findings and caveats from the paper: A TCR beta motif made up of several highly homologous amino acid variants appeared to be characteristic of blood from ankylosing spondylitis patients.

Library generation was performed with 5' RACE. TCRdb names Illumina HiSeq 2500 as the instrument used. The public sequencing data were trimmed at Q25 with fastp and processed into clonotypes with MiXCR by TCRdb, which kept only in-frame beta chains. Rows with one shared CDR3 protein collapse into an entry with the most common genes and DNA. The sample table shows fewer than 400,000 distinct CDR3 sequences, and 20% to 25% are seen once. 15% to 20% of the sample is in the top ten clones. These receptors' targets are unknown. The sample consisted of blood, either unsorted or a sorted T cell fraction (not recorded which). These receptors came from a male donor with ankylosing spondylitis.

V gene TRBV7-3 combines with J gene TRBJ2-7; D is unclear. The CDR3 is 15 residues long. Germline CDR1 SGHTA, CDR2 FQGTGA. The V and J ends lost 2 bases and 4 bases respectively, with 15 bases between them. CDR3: CASSLGSASPYEQYF. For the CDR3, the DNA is TGTGCCAGCAGCTTAGGTAGTGCTTCTCCTTACGAGCAGTACTTC.

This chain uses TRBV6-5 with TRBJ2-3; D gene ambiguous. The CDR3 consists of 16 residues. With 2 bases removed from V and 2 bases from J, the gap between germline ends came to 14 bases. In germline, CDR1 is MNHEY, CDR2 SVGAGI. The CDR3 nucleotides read TGTGCCAGCAGTTACAGCCCCGGCGGATTCACAGATACGCAGTATTTT. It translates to CASSYSPGGFTDTQYF.

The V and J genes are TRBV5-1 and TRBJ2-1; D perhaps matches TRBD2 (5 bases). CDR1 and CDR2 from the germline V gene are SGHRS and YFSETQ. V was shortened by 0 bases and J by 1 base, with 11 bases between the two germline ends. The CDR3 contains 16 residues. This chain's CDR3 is CASSLEASRSYNEQFF. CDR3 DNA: TGCGCCAGCAGCTTGGAGGCTAGCAGGTCCTACAATGAGCAGTTCTTC.

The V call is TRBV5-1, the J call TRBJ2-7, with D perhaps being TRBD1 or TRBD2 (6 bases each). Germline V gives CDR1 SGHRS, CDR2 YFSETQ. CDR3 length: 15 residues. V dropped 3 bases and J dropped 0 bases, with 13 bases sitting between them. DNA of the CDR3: TGCGCCAGCAGCTGGACGGGGGCGTCCTCCTACGAGCAGTACTTC. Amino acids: CASSWTGASSYEQYF.

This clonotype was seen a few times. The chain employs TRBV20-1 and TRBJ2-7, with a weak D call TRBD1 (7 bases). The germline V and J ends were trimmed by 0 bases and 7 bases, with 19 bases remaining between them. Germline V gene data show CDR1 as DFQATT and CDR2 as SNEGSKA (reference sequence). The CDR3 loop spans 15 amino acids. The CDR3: CSARDGDRAGGEQYF. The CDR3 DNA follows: TGCAGTGCTAGAGACGGAGACAGGGCCGGGGGTGAGCAGTACTTC.

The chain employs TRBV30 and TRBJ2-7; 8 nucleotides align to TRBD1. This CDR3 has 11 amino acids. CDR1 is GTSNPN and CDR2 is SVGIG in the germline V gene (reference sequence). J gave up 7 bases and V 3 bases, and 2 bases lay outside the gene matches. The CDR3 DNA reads TGTGCCTGGAGAGGGACAGGAGAGCAGTACTTC. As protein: CAWRGTGEQYF.

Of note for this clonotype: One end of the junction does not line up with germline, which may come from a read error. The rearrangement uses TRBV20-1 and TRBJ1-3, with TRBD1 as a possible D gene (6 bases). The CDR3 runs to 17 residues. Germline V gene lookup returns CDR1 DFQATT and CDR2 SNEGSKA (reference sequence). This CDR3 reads CCASTRTVWGSGNTIYF. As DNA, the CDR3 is TGCTGTGCTAGTACGCGGACAGTGTGGGGTTCTGGAAACACCATATATTTT.

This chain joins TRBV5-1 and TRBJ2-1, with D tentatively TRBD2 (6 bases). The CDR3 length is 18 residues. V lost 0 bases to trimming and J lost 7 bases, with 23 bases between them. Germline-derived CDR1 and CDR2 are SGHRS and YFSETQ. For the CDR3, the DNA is TGCGCCAGCAGCTTGGTGGGGGGTCGGGTTGACCCGGGAAATGAGCAGTTCTTC. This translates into CASSLVGGRVDPGNEQFF.

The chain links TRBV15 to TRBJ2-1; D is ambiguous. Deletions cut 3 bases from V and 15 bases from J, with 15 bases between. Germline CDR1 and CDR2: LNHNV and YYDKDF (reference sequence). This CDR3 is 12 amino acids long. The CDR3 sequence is CATSSDVLLPFF. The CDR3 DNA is TGTGCCACCAGCAGTGACGTCTTGCTTCCGTTCTTC.

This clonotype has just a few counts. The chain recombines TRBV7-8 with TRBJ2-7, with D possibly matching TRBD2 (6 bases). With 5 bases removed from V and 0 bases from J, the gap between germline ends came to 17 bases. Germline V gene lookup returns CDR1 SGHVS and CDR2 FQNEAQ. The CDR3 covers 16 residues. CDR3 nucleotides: TGTGCCAGCAGCCCAGGGTATCGGGGGACCTCCTACGAGCAGTACTTC. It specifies CASSPGYRGTSYEQYF.

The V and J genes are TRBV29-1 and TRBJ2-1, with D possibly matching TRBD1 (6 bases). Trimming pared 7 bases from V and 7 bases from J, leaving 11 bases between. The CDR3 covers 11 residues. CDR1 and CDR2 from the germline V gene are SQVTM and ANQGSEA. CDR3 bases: TGCAGCGAAAACAGGGTAAATGAGCAGTTCTTC. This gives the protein CSENRVNEQFF.

CDR3 in DNA: TGTGCCAGCAGTCGGGAACAGGGACCCGGGGAGCTGTTTTTT. Translated: CASSREQGPGELFF. The gene calls are TRBV12-3 or TRBV12-4 and TRBJ2-2; a possible D gene is TRBD1 (6 bases). Trimming shortened V by 5 bases and J by 6 bases, and 13 bases separated the two germline ends. The CDR3 length is 14 residues.

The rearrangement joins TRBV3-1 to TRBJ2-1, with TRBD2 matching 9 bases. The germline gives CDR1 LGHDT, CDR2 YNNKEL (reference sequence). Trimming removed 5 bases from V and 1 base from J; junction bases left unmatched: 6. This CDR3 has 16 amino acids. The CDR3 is CASSTTSGSSYNEQFF. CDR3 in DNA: TGTGCCAGCAGCACGACTAGCGGTTCTTCCTACAATGAGCAGTTCTTC.

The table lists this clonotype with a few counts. The CDR3 nucleotides are TGTGCCATCAGTGGCGGATATCAAGAGACCCAGTACTTC. It is translated as CAISGGYQETQYF. The V and J genes are TRBV10-3 and TRBJ2-5; D unresolved. Germline CDR1 and CDR2: ENHRY and SYGVKD. V was shortened by 4 bases and J by 2 bases, with 8 bases between the two germline ends. The CDR3 is 13 amino acids.

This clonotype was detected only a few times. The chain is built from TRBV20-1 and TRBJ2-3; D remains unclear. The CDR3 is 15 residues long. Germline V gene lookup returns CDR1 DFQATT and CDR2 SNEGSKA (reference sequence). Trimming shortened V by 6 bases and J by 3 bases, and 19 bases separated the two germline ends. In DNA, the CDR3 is TGCAGTGCGGTGAGAATCCATGGGGAAACAGATACGCAGTATTTT. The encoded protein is CSAVRIHGETDTQYF.

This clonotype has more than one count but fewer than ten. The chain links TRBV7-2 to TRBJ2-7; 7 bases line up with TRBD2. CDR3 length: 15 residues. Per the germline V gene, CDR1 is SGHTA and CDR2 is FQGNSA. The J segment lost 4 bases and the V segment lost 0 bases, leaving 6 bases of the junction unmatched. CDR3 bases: TGTGCCAGCAGCTTAGCCGCGGGAGTAAGTTACGAGCAGTACTTC. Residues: CASSLAAGVSYEQYF. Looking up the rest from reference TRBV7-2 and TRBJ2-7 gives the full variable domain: GAGVSQSPSNKVTEKGKDVELRCDPISGHTALYWYRQSLGQGLEFLIYFQGNSAPDKSGLPSDRFSAERTGGSVSTLTIQRTQQEDSAVYLCASSLAAGVSYEQYFGPGTRLTVT.

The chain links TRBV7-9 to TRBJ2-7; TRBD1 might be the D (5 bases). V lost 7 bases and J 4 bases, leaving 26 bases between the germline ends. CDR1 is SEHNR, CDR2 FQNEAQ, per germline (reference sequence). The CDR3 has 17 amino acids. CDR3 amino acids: CASKSPGWVGDDYEQYF. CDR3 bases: TGTGCCAGCAAATCTCCCGGGTGGGTAGGGGATGATTACGAGCAGTACTTC.

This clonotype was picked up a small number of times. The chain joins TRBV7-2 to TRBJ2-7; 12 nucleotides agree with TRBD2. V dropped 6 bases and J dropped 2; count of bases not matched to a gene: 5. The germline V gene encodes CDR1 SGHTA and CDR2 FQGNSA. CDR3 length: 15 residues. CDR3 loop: CASSRRTSGTYEQYF. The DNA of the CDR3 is TGTGCCAGCAGTCGCAGGACTAGCGGGACCTACGAGCAGTACTTC.